The 5 T cell receptor beta chains presented below share a single source sample, sequenced in a study of radiotherapy plus CTLA-4 blockade in lung cancer. The data were produced by immunoSEQ multiplex PCR, yet TCRdb's version contains in-frame clones alone and is incomplete. The table records some 73,000 clones, 78% of them present only once. The sequencing used peripheral blood, collected from a patient treated with radiotherapy plus ipilimumab. Source of these receptors: a human donor with non-small cell lung cancer whose response to radiotherapy plus ipilimumab could not be evaluated. Some clones in this sample may be carry-over from other donors' samples.

The rearrangement joins TRBV7-2 to TRBJ1-5; TRBD1 matches at 10 bases. Germline assignment: CDR1 SGHTA and CDR2 FQGNSA. The CDR3 sequence is 15 residues long. V lost 6 bases, J lost 5 bases, and 7 bases stayed unmatched. The CDR3 region is CASSRSGTGDQPQHF. The CDR3 region has the DNA TGTGCCAGCAGTCGATCCGGGACAGGGGATCAGCCCCAGCATTTT.

The V gene is TRBV9, the J gene TRBJ1-4; no clear D. Trimming removed 0 bases at V and 1 base at J, with 10 bases between. This CDR3 comprises 16 residues. Germline CDR1 and CDR2: SGDLS and YYNGEE. DNA of the CDR3: TGTGCCAGCAGCGTAGGCTCGCGGGGAACTAATGAAAAACTGTTTTTT. This sequence encodes CASSVGSRGTNEKLFF.

In its sample, this clone was seen once. V is TRBV7-9 and J is TRBJ1-1; perhaps TRBD1 as D (5 bases). Trimming left V 0 bases short and J 4 bases short, with 12 bases between. This CDR3 comprises 15 residues. Germline CDR1 reads SEHNR; CDR2 reads FQNEAQ (reference sequence). The CDR3 coding sequence is TGTGCCAGCAGCTTAGCAGGGGTCGGGGGCACTGAAGCTTTCTTT. Translating it yields CASSLAGVGGTEAFF. Drawing the rest from reference TRBV7-9 and TRBJ1-1, the complete variable domain is DTGVSQNPRHKITKRGQNVTFRCDPISEHNRLYWYRQTLGQGPEFLTYFQNEAQLEKSRLLSDRFSAERPKGSFSTLEIQRTEQGDSAMYLCASSLAGVGGTEAFFGQGTRLTVV.

This clone was found a few times. The chain joins TRBV4-3 to TRBJ2-6; D not resolved. Germline V gene lookup returns CDR1 LGHNA and CDR2 YSLEER. The CDR3 has 15 amino acids. Trimming stripped 0 bases from V and 2 bases from J, with 5 bases between. DNA of the CDR3: TGCGCCAGCAGCCAAGAAAGAGCTGGGGCCAACGTCCTGACTTTC. Amino acids: CASSQERAGANVLTF.

In this sample, this clone turned up a few times. The chain employs TRBV28 and TRBJ1-3, with TRBD1 matching over 7 bases. V was pared by 3 bases and J by 2 bases, with 7 bases of the junction left unmatched. Germline loops: CDR1 MDHEN, CDR2 SYDVKM. The CDR3 is 16 amino acids. The CDR3 bases are TGTGCCAGCAGTTTCGGACAGGTGGGCACTGGAAACACCATATATTTT. Its protein is CASSFGQVGTGNTIYF.